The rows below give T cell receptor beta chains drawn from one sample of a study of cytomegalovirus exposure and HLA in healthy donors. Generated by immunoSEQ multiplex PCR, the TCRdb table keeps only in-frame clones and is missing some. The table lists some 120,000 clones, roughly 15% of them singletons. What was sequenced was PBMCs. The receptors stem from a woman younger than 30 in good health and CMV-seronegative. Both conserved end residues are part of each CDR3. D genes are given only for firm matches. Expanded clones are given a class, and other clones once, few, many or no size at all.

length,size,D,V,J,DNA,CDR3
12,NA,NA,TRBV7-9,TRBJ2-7,TGTGCCAGCAGCCCCCCCCAGGGCGAGCAGTACTTC,CASSPPQGEQYF
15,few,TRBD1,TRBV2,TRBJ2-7,TGTGCCAGCACGAAGATGGGACAGGGGGACTACGAGCAGTACTTC,CASTKMGQGDYEQYF
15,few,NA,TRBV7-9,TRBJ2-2,TGTGCCAGCAGCCCCATGGTGGGAGTGGCCGGGGAGCTGTTTTTT,CASSPMVGVAGELFF
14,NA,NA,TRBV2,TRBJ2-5,TGTGCCAGCATCCAGGGAACGCTCCAAGAGACCCAGTACTTC,CASIQGTLQETQYF
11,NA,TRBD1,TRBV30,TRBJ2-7,TGTGCCCGCGGGACAGGGGCCGAGCAGTACTTC,CARGTGAEQYF
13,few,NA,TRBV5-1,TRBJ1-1,TGCGCCAGTCCCCGCAGTCCGAACACTGAAGCTTTCTTT,CASPRSPNTEAFF
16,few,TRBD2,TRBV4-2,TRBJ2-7,TGTGCCAGCAGCCAAGATGGTGCGGGAGCGTTGAGCGAGCAGTACTTC,CASSQDGAGALSEQYF
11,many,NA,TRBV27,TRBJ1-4,TGTGCCAGCAGTTTATCGAGGAAACTGTTTTTT,CASSLSRKLFF
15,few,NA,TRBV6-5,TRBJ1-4,TGTGCCAGCAGCCTTCACGCCATCACGGGGGAAAAACTGTTTTTT,CASSLHAITGEKLFF
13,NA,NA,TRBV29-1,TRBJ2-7,TGCAGCGCCATAGCCGGATTCACCTACGAGCAGTACTTC,CSAIAGFTYEQYF
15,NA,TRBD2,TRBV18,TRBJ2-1,TGTGCCAGCTCATCCCTAGCGGGGGGGAGCGATGAGCAGTTCTTC,CASSSLAGGSDEQFF
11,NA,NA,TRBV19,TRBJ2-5,TGTGCCAGCTGTGACCAAGAGACCCAGTACTTC,CASCDQETQYF
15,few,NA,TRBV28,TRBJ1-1,TGTGCCAGCAGTTTCCTCGGCGGGGGCGGCACTGAAGCTTTCTTT,CASSFLGGGGTEAFF
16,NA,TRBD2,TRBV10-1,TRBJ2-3,TGCGCCAGCAGTGAGAGCCTAGCGGGAGATGTAGATACGCAGTATTTT,CASSESLAGDVDTQYF
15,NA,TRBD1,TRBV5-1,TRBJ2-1,TGCGCCAGCAGTTTCCGGGACAGGGGGTCGTATGAGCAGTTCTTC,CASSFRDRGSYEQFF
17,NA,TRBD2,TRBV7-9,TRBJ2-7,TGTGCCAGCAGCTTAGGGGGACTAGCGGGAGCCTTCCACGAGCAGTACTTC,CASSLGGLAGAFHEQYF
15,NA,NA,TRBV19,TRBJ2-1,TGTGCCAGTAGTATAAACGGGGGGCCACCCAATGAGCAGTTCTTC,CASSINGGPPNEQFF